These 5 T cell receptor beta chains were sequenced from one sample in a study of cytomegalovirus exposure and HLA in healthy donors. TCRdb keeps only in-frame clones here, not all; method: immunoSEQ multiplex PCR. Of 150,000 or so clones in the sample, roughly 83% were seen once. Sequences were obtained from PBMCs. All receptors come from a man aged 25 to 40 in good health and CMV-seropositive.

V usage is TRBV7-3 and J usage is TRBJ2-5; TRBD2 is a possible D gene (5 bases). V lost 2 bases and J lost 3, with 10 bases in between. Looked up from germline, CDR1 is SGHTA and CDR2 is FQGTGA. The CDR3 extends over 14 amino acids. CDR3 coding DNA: TGTGCCAGCAGCTTAGGTCCCGGGGAAGAGACCCAGTACTTC. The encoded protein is CASSLGPGEETQYF.

CDR3 protein: CASSPPGGSHTEAFF. The CDR3 bases are TGTGCCAGCTCACCACCTGGGGGGAGTCACACTGAAGCTTTCTTT. This sequence joins TRBV18 and TRBJ1-1; perhaps TRBD1 as D (5 bases). Per the germline V gene, CDR1 is KGHSH and CDR2 is LQKENI. The V and J ends lost 0 bases and 3 bases respectively, with 11 bases between them. There are 15 residues in the CDR3.

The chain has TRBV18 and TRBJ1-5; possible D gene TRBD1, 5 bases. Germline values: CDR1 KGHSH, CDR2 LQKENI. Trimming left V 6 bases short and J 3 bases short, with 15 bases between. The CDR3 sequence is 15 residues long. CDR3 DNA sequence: TGTGCCAGCTCGTCAGTCGGGGGTGACAATCAGCCCCAGCATTTT. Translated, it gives CASSSVGGDNQPQHF.

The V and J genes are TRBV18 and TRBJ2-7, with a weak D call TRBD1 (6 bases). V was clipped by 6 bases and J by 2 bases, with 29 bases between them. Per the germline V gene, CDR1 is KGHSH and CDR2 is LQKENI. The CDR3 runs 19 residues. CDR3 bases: TGTGCCAGCTCTCCGCGGACAGTAGTTCGAGGGACAATCCCCTACGAGCAGTACTTC. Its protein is CASSPRTVVRGTIPYEQYF. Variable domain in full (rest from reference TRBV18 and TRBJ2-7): NAGVMQNPRHLVRRRGQEARLRCSPMKGHSHVYWYRQLPEEGLKFMVYLQKENIIDESGMPKERFSAEFPKEGPSILRIQQVVRGDSAAYFCASSPRTVVRGTIPYEQYFGPGTRLTVT.

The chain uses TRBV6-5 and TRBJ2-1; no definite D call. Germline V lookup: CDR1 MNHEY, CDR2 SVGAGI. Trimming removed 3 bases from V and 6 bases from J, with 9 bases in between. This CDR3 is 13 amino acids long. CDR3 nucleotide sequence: TGTGCCAGCAGTTATGGCAGGCCCAATGAGCAGTTCTTC. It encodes CASSYGRPNEQFF.